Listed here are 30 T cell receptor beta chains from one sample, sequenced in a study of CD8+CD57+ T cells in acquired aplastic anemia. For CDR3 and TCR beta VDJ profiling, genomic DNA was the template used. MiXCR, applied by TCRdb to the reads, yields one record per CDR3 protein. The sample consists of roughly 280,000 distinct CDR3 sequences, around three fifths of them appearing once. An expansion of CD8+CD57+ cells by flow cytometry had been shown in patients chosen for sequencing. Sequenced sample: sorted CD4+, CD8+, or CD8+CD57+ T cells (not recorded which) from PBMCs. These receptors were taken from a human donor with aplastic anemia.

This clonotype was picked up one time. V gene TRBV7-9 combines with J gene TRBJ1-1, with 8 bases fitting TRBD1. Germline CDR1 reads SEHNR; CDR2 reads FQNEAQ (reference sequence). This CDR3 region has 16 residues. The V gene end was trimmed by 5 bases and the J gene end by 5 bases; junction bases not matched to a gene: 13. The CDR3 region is CASSQGDRGVNTEAFF. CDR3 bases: TGTGCCAGCAGCCAAGGTGACAGGGGCGTAAATACTGAAGCTTTCTTT.

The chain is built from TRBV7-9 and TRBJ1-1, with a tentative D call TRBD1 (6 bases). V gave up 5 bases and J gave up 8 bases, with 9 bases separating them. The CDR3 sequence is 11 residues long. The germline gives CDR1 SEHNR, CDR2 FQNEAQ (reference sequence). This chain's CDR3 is CASSPGDEAFF. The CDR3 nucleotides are TGTGCCAGCAGCCCAGGGGACGAAGCTTTCTTT.

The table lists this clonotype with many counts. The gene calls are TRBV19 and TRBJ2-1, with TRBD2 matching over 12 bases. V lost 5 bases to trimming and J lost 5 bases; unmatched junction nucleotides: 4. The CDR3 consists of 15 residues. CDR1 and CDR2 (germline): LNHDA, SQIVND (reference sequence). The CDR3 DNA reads TGTGCCAGTAGTCAACTAGCGGGAGGTAACAATGAGCAGTTCTTC. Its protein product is CASSQLAGGNNEQFF.

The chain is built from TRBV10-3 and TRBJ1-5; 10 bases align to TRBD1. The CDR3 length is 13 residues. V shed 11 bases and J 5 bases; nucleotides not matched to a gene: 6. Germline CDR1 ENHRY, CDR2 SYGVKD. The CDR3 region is CASQGTGDQPQHF. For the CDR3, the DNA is TGTGCCTCCCAGGGGACAGGGGATCAGCCCCAGCATTTT.

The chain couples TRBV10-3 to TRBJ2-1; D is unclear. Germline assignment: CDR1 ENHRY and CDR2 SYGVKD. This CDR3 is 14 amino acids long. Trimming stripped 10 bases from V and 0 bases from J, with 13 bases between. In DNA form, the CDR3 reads TGTGCCACCACTTTAGGCGGCTCCTACAATGAGCAGTTCTTC. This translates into CATTLGGSYNEQFF.

CDR3 nucleotides: TGTGCCAGCAGACAGAGATGGGGCCGGGTTTCCGACTATGGCTACACCTTC. It yields the protein CASRQRWGRVSDYGYTF. The chain uses TRBV7-2 and TRBJ1-2, with a weak D call TRBD1 (5 bases). CDR3 size: 17 residues. Germline V gene sequence: CDR1 SGHTA, CDR2 FQGNSA. Trimming took 6 bases from V and 3 from J, leaving 23 bases between them.

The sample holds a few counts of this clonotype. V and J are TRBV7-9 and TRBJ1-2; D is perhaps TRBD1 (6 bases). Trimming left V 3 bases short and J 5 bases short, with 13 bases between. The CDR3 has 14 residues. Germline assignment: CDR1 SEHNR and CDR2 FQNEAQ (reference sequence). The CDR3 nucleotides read TGTGCCAGCAGCTTGGGGCAGGGGATGTATGGCTACACCTTC. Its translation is CASSLGQGMYGYTF. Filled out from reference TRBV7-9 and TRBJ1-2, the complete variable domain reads DTGVSQNPRHKITKRGQNVTFRCDPISEHNRLYWYRQTLGQGPEFLTYFQNEAQLEKSRLLSDRFSAERPKGSFSTLEIQRTEQGDSAMYLCASSLGQGMYGYTFGSGTRLTVV.

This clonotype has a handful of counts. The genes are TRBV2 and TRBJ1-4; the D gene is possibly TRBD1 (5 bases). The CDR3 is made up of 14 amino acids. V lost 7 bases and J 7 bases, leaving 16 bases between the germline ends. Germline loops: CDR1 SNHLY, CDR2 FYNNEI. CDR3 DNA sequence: TGTGCCAGCAACATACTCGGGACGCCTGAAAAACTGTTTTTT. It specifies CASNILGTPEKLFF.

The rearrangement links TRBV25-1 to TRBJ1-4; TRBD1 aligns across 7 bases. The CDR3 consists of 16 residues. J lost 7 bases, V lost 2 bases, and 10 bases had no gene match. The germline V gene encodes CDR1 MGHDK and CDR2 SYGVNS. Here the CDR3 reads CASSEPKQGSAEKLFF. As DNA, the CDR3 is TGTGCCAGCAGTGAACCAAAACAGGGGTCGGCTGAAAAACTGTTTTTT. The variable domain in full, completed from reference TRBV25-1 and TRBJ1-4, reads EADIYQTPRYLVIGTGKKITLECSQTMGHDKMYWYQQDPGMELHLIHYSYGVNSTEKGDLSSESTVSRIRTEHFPLTLESARPSHTSQYLCASSEPKQGSAEKLFFGSGTQLSVL.

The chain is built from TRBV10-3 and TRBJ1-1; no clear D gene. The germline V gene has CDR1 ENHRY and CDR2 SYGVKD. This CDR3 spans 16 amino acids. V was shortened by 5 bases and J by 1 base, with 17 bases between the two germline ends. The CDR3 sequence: CAISSTSGDGNTEAFF. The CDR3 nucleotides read TGTGCCATCAGTAGTACTAGCGGCGACGGGAACACTGAAGCTTTCTTT.

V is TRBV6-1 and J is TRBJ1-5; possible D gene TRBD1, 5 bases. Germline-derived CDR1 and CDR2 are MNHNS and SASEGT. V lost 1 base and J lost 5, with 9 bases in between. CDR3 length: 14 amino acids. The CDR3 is CASSEGQTDQPQHF. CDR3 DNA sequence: TGTGCCAGCAGTGAAGGACAGACCGATCAGCCCCAGCATTTT.

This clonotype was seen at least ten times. CDR3 nucleotides: TGTGCCAGTAGTATAGATTACAGGGGCACTGAAGCTTTCTTT. Amino acids: CASSIDYRGTEAFF. This chain links TRBV19 with TRBJ1-1; 7 positions agree with TRBD1. Unmatched junction bases numbered 2, after V lost 0 bases and J lost 4 bases. CDR3 length: 14 residues. The germline V gene has CDR1 LNHDA and CDR2 SQIVND (reference sequence). The complete variable domain, with remaining parts taken from reference TRBV19 and TRBJ1-1, reads DGGITQSPKYLFRKEGQNVTLSCEQNLNHDAMYWYRQDPGQGLRLIYYSQIVNDFQKGDIAEGYSVSREKKESFPLTVTSAQKNPTAFYLCASSIDYRGTEAFFGQGTRLTVV.

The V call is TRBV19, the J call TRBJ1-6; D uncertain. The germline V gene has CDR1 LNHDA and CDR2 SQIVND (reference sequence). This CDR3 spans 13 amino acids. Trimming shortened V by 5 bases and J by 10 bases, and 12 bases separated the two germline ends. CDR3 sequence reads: CASSEMGNSPLHF. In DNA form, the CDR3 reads TGTGCCAGTAGTGAAATGGGTAACTCACCCCTCCACTTT. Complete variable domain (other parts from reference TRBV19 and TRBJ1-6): DGGITQSPKYLFRKEGQNVTLSCEQNLNHDAMYWYRQDPGQGLRLIYYSQIVNDFQKGDIAEGYSVSREKKESFPLTVTSAQKNPTAFYLCASSEMGNSPLHFGNGTRLTVT.

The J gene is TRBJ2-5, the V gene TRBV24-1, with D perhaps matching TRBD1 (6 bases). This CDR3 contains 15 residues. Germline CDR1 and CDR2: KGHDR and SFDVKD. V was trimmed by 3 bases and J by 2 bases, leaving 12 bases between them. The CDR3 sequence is CATSDAGQGQETQYF. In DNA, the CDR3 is TGTGCCACCAGTGATGCAGGGCAGGGGCAAGAGACCCAGTACTTC.

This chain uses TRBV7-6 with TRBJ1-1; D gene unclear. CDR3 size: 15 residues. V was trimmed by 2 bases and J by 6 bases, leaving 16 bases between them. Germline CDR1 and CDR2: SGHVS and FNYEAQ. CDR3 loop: CASSLSRELSPEAFF. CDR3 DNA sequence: TGTGCCAGCAGCTTATCGCGGGAATTGAGCCCTGAAGCTTTCTTT. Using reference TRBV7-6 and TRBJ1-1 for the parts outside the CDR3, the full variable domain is GAGVSQSPRYKVTKRGQDVALRCDPISGHVSLYWYRQALGQGPEFLTYFNYEAQQDKSGLPNDRFSAERPEGSISTLTIQRTEQRDSAMYRCASSLSRELSPEAFFGQGTRLTVV.

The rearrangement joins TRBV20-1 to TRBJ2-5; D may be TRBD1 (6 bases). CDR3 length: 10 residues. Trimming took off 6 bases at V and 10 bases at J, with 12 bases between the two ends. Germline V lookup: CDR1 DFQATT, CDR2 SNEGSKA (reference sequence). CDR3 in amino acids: CSAYGGHQYF. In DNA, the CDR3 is TGCAGTGCCTATGGGGGCCACCAGTACTTC.

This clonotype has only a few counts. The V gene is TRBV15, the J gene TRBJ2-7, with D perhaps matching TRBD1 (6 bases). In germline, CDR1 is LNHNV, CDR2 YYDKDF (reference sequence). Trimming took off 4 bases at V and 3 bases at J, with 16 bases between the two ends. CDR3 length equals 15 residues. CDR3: CATSKTPGHYYEQYF. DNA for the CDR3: TGTGCCACCAGCAAAACCCCGGGACACTACTACGAGCAGTACTTC. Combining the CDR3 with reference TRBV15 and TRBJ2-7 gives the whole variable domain DAMVIQNPRYQVTQFGKPVTLSCSQTLNHNVMYWYQQKSSQAPKLLFHYYDKDFNNEADTPDNFQSRRPNTSFCFLDIRSPGLGDTAMYLCATSKTPGHYYEQYFGPGTRLTVT.

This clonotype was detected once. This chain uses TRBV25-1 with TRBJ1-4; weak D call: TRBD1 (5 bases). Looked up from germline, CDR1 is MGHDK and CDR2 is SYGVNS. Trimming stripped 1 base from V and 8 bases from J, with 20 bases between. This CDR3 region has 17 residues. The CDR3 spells CASSELGQGRLQEKLFF. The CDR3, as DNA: TGTGCCAGCAGTGAATTGGGCCAGGGAAGGTTACAGGAAAAACTGTTTTTT.

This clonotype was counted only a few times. CDR3 sequence: CASSAQDTSYEQYF. The CDR3 nucleotides read TGTGCCAGTAGTGCACAAGATACGTCCTACGAGCAGTACTTC. This chain links TRBV19 with TRBJ2-7; D unclear. CDR3 length: 14 amino acids. Germline V gene lookup returns CDR1 LNHDA and CDR2 SQIVND (reference sequence). Trimming cost V 5 bases and J 1 base, with 12 bases left between them.

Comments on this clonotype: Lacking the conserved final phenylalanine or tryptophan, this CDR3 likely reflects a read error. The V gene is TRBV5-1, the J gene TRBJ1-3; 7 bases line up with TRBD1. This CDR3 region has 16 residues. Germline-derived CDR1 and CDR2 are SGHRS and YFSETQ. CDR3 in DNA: TGCGCCAGCGGCTTGACAGGGATCCTCTCTGGAAACACCATATATTCT. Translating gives CASGLTGILSGNTIYS.

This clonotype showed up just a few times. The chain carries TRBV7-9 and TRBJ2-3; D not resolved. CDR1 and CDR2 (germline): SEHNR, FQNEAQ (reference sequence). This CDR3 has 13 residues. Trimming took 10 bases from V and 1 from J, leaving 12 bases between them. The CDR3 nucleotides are TGTGCCATCACGGGCCTAGGCACAGATACGCAGTATTTT. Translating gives CAITGLGTDTQYF.

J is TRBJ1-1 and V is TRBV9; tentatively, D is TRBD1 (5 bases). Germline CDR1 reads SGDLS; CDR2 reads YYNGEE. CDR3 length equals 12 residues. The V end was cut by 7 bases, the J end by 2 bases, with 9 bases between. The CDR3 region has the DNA TGTGCCAGCTCAGACAGTAACACTGAAGCTTTCTTT. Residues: CASSDSNTEAFF. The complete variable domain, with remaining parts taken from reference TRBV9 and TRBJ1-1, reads DSGVTQTPKHLITATGQRVTLRCSPRSGDLSVYWYQQSLDQGLQFLIQYYNGEERAKGNILERFSAQQFPDLHSELNLSSLELGDSALYFCASSDSNTEAFFGQGTRLTVV.

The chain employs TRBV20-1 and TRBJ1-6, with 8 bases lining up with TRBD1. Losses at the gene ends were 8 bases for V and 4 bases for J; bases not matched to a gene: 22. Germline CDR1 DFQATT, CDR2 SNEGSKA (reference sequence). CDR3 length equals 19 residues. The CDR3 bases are TGCAGTCGAGGACAGGGCCTACGCTCCCACTCCAATTATAATTCACCCCTCCACTTT. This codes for CSRGQGLRSHSNYNSPLHF.

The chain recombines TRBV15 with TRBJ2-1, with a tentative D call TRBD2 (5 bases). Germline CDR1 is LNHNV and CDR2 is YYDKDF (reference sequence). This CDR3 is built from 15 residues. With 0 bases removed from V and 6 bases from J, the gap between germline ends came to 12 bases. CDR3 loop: CATSRDAPGSNEQFF. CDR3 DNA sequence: TGTGCCACCAGCAGAGATGCCCCGGGGTCCAATGAGCAGTTCTTC.

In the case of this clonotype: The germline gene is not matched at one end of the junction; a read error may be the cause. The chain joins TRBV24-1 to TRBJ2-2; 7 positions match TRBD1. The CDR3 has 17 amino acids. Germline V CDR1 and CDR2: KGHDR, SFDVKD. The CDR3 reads CAASDLRGGDVTGELFF. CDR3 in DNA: TGTGCCGCCAGTGATTTGCGAGGGGGCGATGTCACCGGGGAGCTGTTTTTT.

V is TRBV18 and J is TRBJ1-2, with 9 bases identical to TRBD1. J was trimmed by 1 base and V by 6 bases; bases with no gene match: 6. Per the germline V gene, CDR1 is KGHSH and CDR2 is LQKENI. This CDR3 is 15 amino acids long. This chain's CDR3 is CASSPGQGVNYGYTF. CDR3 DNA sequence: TGTGCCAGCTCCCCGGGACAGGGAGTTAACTATGGCTACACCTTC.

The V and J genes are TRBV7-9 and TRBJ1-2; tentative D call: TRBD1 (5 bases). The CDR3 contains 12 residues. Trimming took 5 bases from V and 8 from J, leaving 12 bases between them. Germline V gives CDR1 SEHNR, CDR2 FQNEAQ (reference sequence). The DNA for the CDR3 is TGTGCCAGCAGCATTCAGGGTGGAGGCTACACCTTC. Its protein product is CASSIQGGGYTF.

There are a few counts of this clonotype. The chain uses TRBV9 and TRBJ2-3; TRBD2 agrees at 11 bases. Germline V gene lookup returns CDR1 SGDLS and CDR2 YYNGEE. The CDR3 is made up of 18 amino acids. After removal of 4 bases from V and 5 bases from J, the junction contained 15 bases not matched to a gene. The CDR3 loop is CASSPLAGGASTGDTQYF. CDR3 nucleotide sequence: TGTGCCAGCAGCCCCCTAGCGGGAGGCGCATCCACGGGAGATACGCAGTATTTT.

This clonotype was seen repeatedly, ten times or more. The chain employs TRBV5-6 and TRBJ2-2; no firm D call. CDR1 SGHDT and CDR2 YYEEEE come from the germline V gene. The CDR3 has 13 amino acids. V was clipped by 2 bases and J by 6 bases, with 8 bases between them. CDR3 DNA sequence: TGTGCCAGCAGCTTAATCCGCGCCGGGGAGCTGTTTTTT. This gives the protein CASSLIRAGELFF.

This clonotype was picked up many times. CDR3 residues: CASSLIGNTGELFF. As DNA, the CDR3 is TGTGCCAGCAGCTTAATAGGGAACACCGGGGAGCTGTTTTTT. V is TRBV11-1 and J is TRBJ2-2, with D hard to call. V was pared by 2 bases and J by 1 base, with 5 bases between. Germline assignment: CDR1 SGHAT and CDR2 FQDESV (reference sequence). The CDR3 totals 14 residues.